A single sample gave rise to the 32 T cell receptor beta chains below, sequenced in a study of blood T cell repertoires in COVID-19. Sequencing was performed with immunoSEQ multiplex PCR; in TCRdb, only in-frame clones are kept and a portion is missing. The sample holds fewer than 130,000 clones, about 75% seen once. The material sequenced was peripheral blood. The source is a woman aged 80 or older with active or convalescent COVID-19.

The V gene is TRBV29-1, the J gene TRBJ1-1; no reliable D call. The V and J ends lost 6 bases and 3 bases respectively, with 11 bases between them. CDR1 SQVTM and CDR2 ANQGSEA come from the germline V gene. This CDR3 has 12 residues. The CDR3 nucleotides read TGCAGCGTCCAGACACAGTACACTGAAGCTTTCTTT. Protein: CSVQTQYTEAFF.

For the CDR3, the DNA is TGTGCCAGCTCACCTCGCCGGGGAGACACTGAAGCTTTCTTT. This translates into CASSPRRGDTEAFF. The chain recombines TRBV18 with TRBJ1-1; D remains ambiguous. Germline lookup yields CDR1 KGHSH and CDR2 LQKENI. V shed 3 bases and J shed 3 bases, with 11 bases lying between them. This CDR3 is built from 14 residues.

This clone was observed a few times. This rearrangement joins TRBV15 to TRBJ1-2; no clear D gene. The CDR3 has 13 amino acids. V lost 4 bases, J lost 5 bases, and 11 bases lay in between. Looked up from germline, CDR1 is LNHNV and CDR2 is YYDKDF (reference sequence). Written as DNA, the CDR3 is TGTGCCACCAGCATGGCGCCGGGGTATGGCTACACCTTC. This sequence encodes CATSMAPGYGYTF.

V gene TRBV25-1 combines with J gene TRBJ1-2, with 7 bases matching TRBD1. J lost 6 bases, V lost 4 bases, and 11 bases had no gene match. The CDR3 contains 15 residues. Looked up from germline, CDR1 is MGHDK and CDR2 is SYGVNS. This chain's CDR3 is CASSATGDLAHGYTF. CDR3 DNA: TGTGCCAGCAGTGCTACAGGGGACCTGGCGCATGGCTACACCTTC.

V usage is TRBV20-1 and J usage is TRBJ1-1; 10 nucleotides match TRBD1. The CDR3 is made up of 14 amino acids. The V segment lost 3 bases and the J segment 6 bases; nucleotides outside the gene matches: 7. The germline gives CDR1 DFQATT, CDR2 SNEGSKA (reference sequence). The CDR3 protein is CSASGTGVKAEAFF. CDR3 nucleotide sequence: TGCAGTGCTAGTGGGACAGGGGTAAAGGCTGAAGCTTTCTTT.

The chain joins TRBV4-3 to TRBJ2-1; no clear D. The CDR3 consists of 14 residues. CDR1 and CDR2 from the germline V gene are LGHNA and YSLEER. V lost 1 base, J lost 6 bases, and 10 bases lay in between. Here the CDR3 DNA reads TGCGCCAGCAGCCAAGTGGCGTGGGCCAATGAGCAGTTCTTC. This translates into CASSQVAWANEQFF.

This clone was picked up a small number of times. This chain links TRBV27 with TRBJ2-1, with TRBD2 identical over 10 bases. CDR3 length equals 15 residues. V shed 5 bases, J shed 5 bases, and the junction held 6 bases outside the gene matches. Germline V gene sequence: CDR1 MNHEY, CDR2 SMNVEV (reference sequence). CDR3 residues: CASSLSGRSHNEQFF. The CDR3 region has the DNA TGTGCCAGCAGTCTTAGCGGGAGGTCCCACAATGAGCAGTTCTTC.

The CDR3 DNA sequence: TGTGCCAGTAGTATCGGGACTAGCGGGAGGTACGAGCAGTACTTC. This encodes CASSIGTSGRYEQYF. The V and J genes are TRBV19 and TRBJ2-7; 15 nucleotides align to TRBD2. Germline trimming cut 3 bases from V and 4 bases from J; bases unmatched to any gene: 1. The CDR3 is made up of 15 amino acids. Per germline, CDR1 LNHDA and CDR2 SQIVND (reference sequence).

This chain links TRBV6-1 with TRBJ2-1, with 10 bases identical to TRBD1. With V trimmed by 2 bases and J by 4 bases, 5 bases remained unmatched. CDR3 size: 16 residues. The germline V gene encodes CDR1 MNHNS and CDR2 SASEGT. CDR3 in DNA: TGTGCCAGCAGTGAACTCGGGACAGGGGTATACAATGAGCAGTTCTTC. Translated: CASSELGTGVYNEQFF.

The chain employs TRBV12-5 and TRBJ2-1, with 8 bases that match TRBD2. This CDR3 has 21 residues. V was clipped by 0 bases and J by 4 bases; unmatched bases: 20. Per germline, CDR1 LGHNT and CDR2 FRNRAP. CDR3 bases: TGTGCTAGTGGTTTGGTCCGGCAGGGATGGGAGGATAGCGGGGTATACAATGAGCAGTTCTTC. As protein: CASGLVRQGWEDSGVYNEQFF.

Remarks on this clone: A read error is likely, as this CDR3 ends without the conserved phenylalanine or tryptophan. No DNA is shown, since the ends of the CDR3 on it are uncertain; the CDR3 is the one TCRdb lists. J is TRBJ1-3 and V is TRBV7-8. Germline loops: CDR1 SGHVS, CDR2 FQNEAQ. The CDR3 numbers 15 amino acids, ends counted. The CDR3 reads CASSSGLGGLPKTYY.

This chain joins TRBV7-9 and TRBJ2-1; D is perhaps TRBD2 (5 bases). Germline lookup yields CDR1 SEHNR and CDR2 FQNEAQ (reference sequence). This CDR3 has 15 amino acids. The V gene lost 5 bases and the J gene lost 10 bases, with 21 bases spanning the gap. For the CDR3, the DNA is TGTGCCAGCAGCGCCTTATGGGCGGGTGTATCCGAGCAGTTCTTC. It specifies CASSALWAGVSEQFF.

The chain has TRBV15 and TRBJ1-1, with D possibly TRBD1 on 6 matching bases. Trimming removed 3 bases from V and 0 bases from J, with 23 bases in between. The CDR3 is made up of 19 amino acids. Germline CDR1 reads LNHNV; CDR2 reads YYDKDF (reference sequence). The DNA for the CDR3 is TGTGCCACCAGCAGTGGAGTGGTCCGGGACACCTCCATGAACACTGAAGCTTTCTTT. Translated: CATSSGVVRDTSMNTEAFF.

V gene TRBV19 combines with J gene TRBJ2-5; D may be TRBD1 (5 bases). There are 16 residues in the CDR3. CDR1 LNHDA and CDR2 SQIVND come from the germline V gene (reference sequence). The germline V and J ends were trimmed by 6 bases and 2 bases, with 19 bases remaining between them. The CDR3 DNA sequence: TGTGCCAGTAGCTCGTGGGGCCTAGGGGTACAAGAGACCCAGTACTTC. Translated: CASSSWGLGVQETQYF.

This clone was detected once. This chain joins TRBV27 and TRBJ2-1, with TRBD2 identical over 7 bases. This CDR3 region has 16 residues. J gave up 1 base and V 2 bases, and 5 bases lay outside the gene matches. Germline V gene data show CDR1 as MNHEY and CDR2 as SMNVEV (reference sequence). The CDR3, as DNA: TGTGCCAGCAGTTTACGACTAGCCCTATCCTACAATGAGCAGTTCTTC. Translating gives CASSLRLALSYNEQFF.

There are a few counts of this clone. V is TRBV5-1 and J is TRBJ2-2, with D perhaps matching TRBD2 (5 bases). This CDR3 has 14 residues. V was clipped by 1 base and J by 5 bases, with 9 bases between them. Per germline, CDR1 SGHRS and CDR2 YFSETQ. CDR3 coding DNA: TGCGCCAGCAGCTTGTGGGAGTATACCGGGGAGCTGTTTTTT. It yields the protein CASSLWEYTGELFF.

The chain combines TRBV5-4 with TRBJ2-1; 7 bases align to TRBD2. The junction had 1 base not matched to a gene; V was cut back by 0 bases and J by 4 bases. CDR1 and CDR2 from the germline V gene are SGHNT and YYREEE (reference sequence). The CDR3 spans 14 residues. CDR3 coding DNA: TGTGCCAGCAGCTTGGGGGGACTATACAATGAGCAGTTCTTC. It yields the protein CASSLGGLYNEQFF.

The gene calls are TRBV11-3 and TRBJ2-1, with TRBD2 identical over 11 bases. After removal of 5 bases from V and 8 bases from J, the junction contained 14 bases not matched to a gene. From germline, CDR1 is SGHNT and CDR2 YENEEA. The CDR3 sequence is 17 residues long. The CDR3 here is CASSARGSGRAWYEQFF. In nucleotides, the CDR3 is TGTGCCAGCAGCGCCCGGGGTAGCGGGAGGGCCTGGTATGAGCAGTTCTTC.

In its sample, this clone was seen a few times. The chain carries TRBV4-3 and TRBJ2-7, with 7 bases fitting TRBD2. The junction had 10 bases not matched to a gene; V was cut back by 4 bases and J by 7 bases. This CDR3 has 14 amino acids. CDR1 is LGHNA, CDR2 YSLEER, per germline. CDR3 nucleotides: TGCGCCAGCAGCCTGGGACTATCCCGTGAGGAGCAGTACTTC. Translating gives CASSLGLSREEQYF.

The chain combines TRBV11-1 with TRBJ2-3; D is ambiguous. Trimming took 5 bases from V and 3 from J, leaving 6 bases between them. Germline CDR1 is SGHAT and CDR2 is FQDESV (reference sequence). CDR3 length: 12 amino acids. The CDR3 spells CASSPDTDTQYF. CDR3 DNA sequence: TGTGCCAGCAGCCCAGATACAGATACGCAGTATTTT.

The chain joins TRBV28 to TRBJ1-5; D perhaps matches TRBD1 (5 bases). V lost 6 bases and J 3 bases, leaving 9 bases between the germline ends. CDR3 length equals 13 residues. CDR1 is MDHEN and CDR2 is SYDVKM in the germline V gene. The CDR3 loop is CASSRQHNQPQHF. The CDR3 DNA reads as TGTGCCAGCAGCCGACAGCACAATCAGCCCCAGCATTTT.

This chain connects TRBV4-2 to TRBJ1-1; a possible D gene is TRBD1 (6 bases). The CDR3 sequence is 15 residues long. V dropped 6 bases and J dropped 3 bases, with 17 bases sitting between them. CDR1 is LGHNA and CDR2 is YNFKEQ in the germline V gene. The CDR3 spells CASRRNLNRDTEAFF. CDR3 nucleotide sequence: TGTGCCAGCAGAAGAAACCTAAACAGGGACACTGAAGCTTTCTTT.

The chain carries TRBV28 and TRBJ2-7; possible D gene TRBD1, 6 bases. Germline V gene data show CDR1 as MDHEN and CDR2 as SYDVKM. The CDR3 has 14 residues. Between the trimmed V and J ends, which lost 5 bases and 5 bases, there was a span of 16 bases. The CDR3 region is CASSPQGQYDEQYF. The CDR3, as DNA: TGTGCCAGCAGTCCTCAGGGGCAGTATGACGAGCAGTACTTC.

The chain recombines TRBV2 with TRBJ1-1, with 7 bases lining up with TRBD1. With V trimmed by 4 bases and J by 2 bases, 7 bases remained unmatched. The CDR3 is made up of 15 amino acids. The germline CDR1 and CDR2 sequences are SNHLY and FYNNEI. The chain's CDR3 is CASSGSGTVNTEAFF. CDR3 nucleotides: TGTGCCAGCAGTGGGTCCGGGACAGTAAACACTGAAGCTTTCTTT.

This clone was recorded only once. This rearrangement joins TRBV11-2 to TRBJ2-2; TRBD2 matches 9 bases. Germline CDR1 is SGHAT and CDR2 is FQNNGV. With V trimmed by 1 base and J by 7 bases, 4 bases remained unmatched. The CDR3 has 15 amino acids. The CDR3 DNA reads TGTGCCAGCAGCTTAGGCGGGAGGGGGAACGGGGAGCTGTTTTTT. Its protein product is CASSLGGRGNGELFF.

This clone was observed a few times. For the CDR3, the DNA is TGTGCCACCAGTGACCCTGGGACAGCTAACACCGGGGAGCTGTTTTTT. It codes for CATSDPGTANTGELFF. The rearrangement joins TRBV24-1 to TRBJ2-2, with TRBD1 identical over 7 bases. Per the germline V gene, CDR1 is KGHDR and CDR2 is SFDVKD. This CDR3 region has 16 residues. V shed 4 bases, J shed 2 bases, and the junction held 6 bases outside the gene matches.

The chain has TRBV7-6 and TRBJ2-2, with 12 bases identical to TRBD2. V lost 5 bases, J lost 0 bases, and 10 bases stayed unmatched. CDR3 length: 19 amino acids. The germline V gene encodes CDR1 SGHVS and CDR2 FNYEAQ. Here the CDR3 reads CASSPGLAGGYANTGELFF. DNA of the CDR3: TGTGCCAGCAGCCCCGGTCTAGCGGGAGGGTACGCGAACACCGGGGAGCTGTTTTTT.

The V gene is TRBV4-2, the J gene TRBJ1-1; a possible D gene is TRBD1 (5 bases). CDR1 is LGHNA, CDR2 YNFKEQ, per germline. The CDR3 has 15 amino acids. V was pared by 6 bases and J by 3 bases, with 17 bases between. The CDR3 here is CASSLEQAGYTEAFF. Here the CDR3 DNA reads TGTGCCAGCAGTTTAGAACAGGCGGGGTACACTGAAGCTTTCTTT.

The chain links TRBV2 to TRBJ2-7; TRBD1 agrees at 8 bases. Germline-derived CDR1 and CDR2 are SNHLY and FYNNEI. Trimming took 6 bases from V and 0 from J; bases not matched to a gene: 4. The CDR3 runs to 14 residues. CDR3: CASRTDRVSYEQYF. In DNA form, the CDR3 reads TGTGCCAGCAGGACGGACAGGGTCTCCTACGAGCAGTACTTC.

The CDR3 coding sequence is TGTGCCAGCAGCGCCCGACTCAACACCGGGGAGCTGTTTTTT. Its protein is CASSARLNTGELFF. The chain employs TRBV3-1 (or the pseudogene TRBV3-2) and TRBJ2-2; D call uncertain. V was cut by 5 bases and J by 2 bases, with 9 bases left in between. This CDR3 has 14 amino acids. The germline V gene has CDR1 LGHDT and CDR2 YNNKEL (reference sequence).

The chain recombines TRBV25-1 with TRBJ1-2; TRBD1 agrees at 7 bases. CDR1 is MGHDK, CDR2 SYGVNS, per germline. V gave up 4 bases and J gave up 4 bases; unmatched junction bases: 3. The CDR3 contains 13 residues. CDR3 nucleotide sequence: TGTGCCAGCAGTGTCGGGACAGCCTATGGCTACACCTTC. Its translation: CASSVGTAYGYTF.

The chain joins TRBV2 to TRBJ2-3; 8 nucleotides align to TRBD2. CDR3 size: 14 residues. Germline CDR1 and CDR2: SNHLY and FYNNEI. Trimming took 7 bases from V and 3 from J; bases not matched to a gene: 6. CDR3 nucleotides: TGTGCCAGCACGACTAGCGTTATGACAGATACGCAGTATTTT. Translating gives CASTTSVMTDTQYF.